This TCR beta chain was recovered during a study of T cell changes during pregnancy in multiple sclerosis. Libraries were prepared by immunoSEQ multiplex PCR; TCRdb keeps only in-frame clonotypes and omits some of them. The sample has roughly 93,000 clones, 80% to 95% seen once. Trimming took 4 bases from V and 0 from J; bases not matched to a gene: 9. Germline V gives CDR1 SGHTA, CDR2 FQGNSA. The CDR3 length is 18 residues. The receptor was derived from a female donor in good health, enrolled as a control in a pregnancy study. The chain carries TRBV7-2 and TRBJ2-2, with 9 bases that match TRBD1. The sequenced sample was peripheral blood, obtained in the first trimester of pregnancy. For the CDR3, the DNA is TGTGCCAGCAGCTCTTACAGGGGGCCCTTTACGAACACCGGGGAGCTGTTTTTT. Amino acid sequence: CASSSYRGPFTNTGELFF.